The clone carrying this TCR beta chain was found a few times. The antigen is undetermined. The CDR3 is 10 residues long. Per the germline V gene, CDR1 is SEHNR and CDR2 is FQNEAQ (reference sequence). The V end lost 4 bases, the J end lost 6 bases, and 3 bases lay between the germline ends. The data were obtained in a study of human T cells and chemical hapten exposure. For the study at large: 2% DPC applied to an approximately 2 cm by approximately 2 cm arm area sensitized donors. General study findings and limits: Expanded TCRs clustered into significantly more large CDR3 similarity groups than controls, the analysis revealed. Alopecia in all donors means immunity may differ from healthy individuals.

The study's library attached unique molecular identifiers to single cDNA molecules. TCRdb called the RACE reads again in MiXCR, with one record for every CDR3 protein. The data hold approximately 260,000 distinct CDR3 sequences, with 7.5% to 8% observed a single time. Time point in this sample: pre-sensitization, week 0. The treatment here: therapeutic diphenylcyclopropenone sensitization with weekly scalp DPC. The sample was whole blood, taken in connection with sensitization to the hapten diphenylcyclopropenone (DPC). The sequence was collected from a man aged 18 to 30 with alopecia areata. Some clones in this sample may be carry-over from other donors' samples. The chain carries TRBV7-9 and TRBJ1-2; no clear D gene. CDR3 region: CASSSNGYTF. The CDR3 nucleotides read TGTGCCAGCAGCTCCAATGGCTACACCTTC. The full variable domain, its missing parts supplied by reference TRBV7-9 and TRBJ1-2, is DTGVSQNPRHKITKRGQNVTFRCDPISEHNRLYWYRQTLGQGPEFLTYFQNEAQLEKSRLLSDRFSAERPKGSFSTLEIQRTEQGDSAMYLCASSSNGYTFGSGTRLTVV.